These 19 T cell receptor beta chains came from one sample sequenced in a study of blood T cell repertoires in COVID-19. Sequenced by immunoSEQ multiplex PCR; TCRdb stores in-frame clones only, minus some. This sample has 250,000 to 300,000 clones, with around 78% found just once. Sequencing was done on a sample of peripheral blood. These receptors came from a man in his 60s who had recovered from COVID-19.

The chain employs TRBV18 and TRBJ2-6, with D possibly being TRBD1 (5 bases). The CDR3 length is 15 residues. V lost 6 bases and J 3 bases, leaving 12 bases between the germline ends. Germline-derived CDR1 and CDR2 are KGHSH and LQKENI. The CDR3 is CASSPKGNGANVLTF. The CDR3 DNA follows: TGTGCCAGCTCGCCTAAGGGGAATGGGGCCAACGTCCTGACTTTC.

This sequence joins TRBV11-1 and TRBJ2-1; 9 bases align to TRBD1. With V trimmed by 5 bases and J by 8 bases, 13 bases remained unmatched. This CDR3 has 16 amino acids. The germline CDR1 and CDR2 sequences are SGHAT and FQDESV (reference sequence). The CDR3 reads CASSRNRDRAIDEQFF. CDR3 in DNA: TGTGCCAGCAGCCGAAACCGGGACAGGGCCATCGATGAGCAGTTCTTC.

The rearrangement uses TRBV2 and TRBJ2-7, with TRBD2 matching 10 bases. J lost 1 base, V lost 6 bases, and 3 bases had no gene match. CDR1 and CDR2 (germline): SNHLY, FYNNEI. The CDR3 consists of 14 residues. DNA for the CDR3: TGTGCCAGCAGGATAGCGGGGGGTTCCTACGAGCAGTACTTC. The encoded protein is CASRIAGGSYEQYF.

This clone was found once. The CDR3 coding sequence is TGTGCCACCGGACAGGGAGTGACTAGCGGGGGAAGGGGGGAGCAGTACTTC. Protein: CATGQGVTSGGRGEQYF. This chain joins TRBV21-1 and TRBJ2-7; the table gives TRBD2 as D, unverified against the DNA. TRBV21-1 is an annotated pseudogene. CDR3 length: 17 residues.

The V gene is TRBV7-8, the J gene TRBJ2-7, with D possibly being TRBD1 (5 bases). CDR3 length: 15 amino acids. V shed 4 bases and J shed 2 bases, with 15 bases lying between them. Per germline, CDR1 SGHVS and CDR2 FQNEAQ. The CDR3: CASSSRTGLTYEQYF. The DNA for the CDR3 is TGTGCCAGCAGCTCTCGTACAGGCCTGACCTACGAGCAGTACTTC. The entire variable domain, with the rest obtained from reference TRBV7-8 and TRBJ2-7, is as follows: GAGVSQSPRYKVAKRGQDVALRCDPISGHVSLFWYQQALGQGPEFLTYFQNEAQLDKSGLPSDRFFAERPEGSVSTLKIQRTQQEDSAVYLCASSSRTGLTYEQYFGPGTRLTVT.

CDR3 region: CASSDSGTRNEQFF. CDR3 in DNA: TGTGCCAGTAGTGATAGCGGGACTCGCAATGAGCAGTTCTTC. The V call is TRBV19, the J call TRBJ2-1; 8 bases fit TRBD2. The J segment lost 6 bases and the V segment lost 5 bases, leaving 6 bases of the junction unmatched. Germline V lookup: CDR1 LNHDA, CDR2 SQIVND (reference sequence). The length of the CDR3 is 14 residues.

The CDR3 loop reads CAWAGQGLRSPLHF. DNA of the CDR3: TGTGCCTGGGCTGGACAGGGGCTACGATCACCCCTCCACTTT. The genes are TRBV30 and TRBJ1-6; 9 nucleotides agree with TRBD1. Losses at the gene ends were 5 bases for V and 10 bases for J; bases not matched to a gene: 9. This CDR3 is 14 amino acids long. The germline V gene encodes CDR1 GTSNPN and CDR2 SVGIG (reference sequence).

About this clone itself: Additional DNA sequences in this sample encode the identical CDR3. The CDR3 nucleotides read TGTGCCAGCAGGCCGGGACTAGCTACAGATACGCAGTATTTT. Amino acid sequence: CASRPGLATDTQYF. The gene calls are TRBV6-5 and TRBJ2-3; TRBD2 agrees at 9 bases. V trimming: 6 bases; J trimming: 3 bases; junction bases outside the gene matches: 4. The CDR3 loop spans 14 amino acids. Germline V gene data show CDR1 as MNHEY and CDR2 as SVGAGI.

The chain uses TRBV3-1 (or the pseudogene TRBV3-2) and TRBJ1-1, with D possibly being TRBD1 (5 bases). CDR1 and CDR2 from the germline V gene are LGHDT and YNNKEL (reference sequence). The length of the CDR3 is 15 residues. V was pared by 7 bases and J by 6 bases, with 21 bases between. CDR3 nucleotide sequence: TGTGCCAGCAAACGTGGGGACTTGGGGAGCGCTGAAGCTTTCTTT. Translation: CASKRGDLGSAEAFF.

The gene calls are TRBV25-1 and TRBJ2-3; no clear D gene. V lost 8 bases and J lost 2, with 20 bases in between. The CDR3 loop spans 16 amino acids. Per the germline V gene, CDR1 is MGHDK and CDR2 is SYGVNS. This CDR3 reads CASSRARRQLTDTQYF. The CDR3 DNA follows: TGTGCCAGCTCGCGCGCCCGCCGACAACTCACAGATACGCAGTATTTT. Full variable domain (rest looked up from reference TRBV25-1 and TRBJ2-3): EADIYQTPRYLVIGTGKKITLECSQTMGHDKMYWYQQDPGMELHLIHYSYGVNSTEKGDLSSESTVSRIRTEHFPLTLESARPSHTSQYLCASSRARRQLTDTQYFGPGTRLTVL.

As for this clone: One end of the junction is discordant with germline, which a read error may explain. The chain uses TRBV7-7 and TRBJ2-2, with 9 bases fitting TRBD2. Germline V gene sequence: CDR1 SSHAT, CDR2 FNYEAQ (reference sequence). The CDR3 runs 15 residues. In DNA, the CDR3 is TGTGCTAGCAGCTTATCCCAGCGGGGGGCCGGGGAGCTGTTTTTT. This codes for CASSLSQRGAGELFF.

This chain uses TRBV5-1 with TRBJ2-7; D gene unclear. Germline CDR1 is SGHRS and CDR2 is YFSETQ. The ends were cut back, 6 bases at V and 5 bases at J, with 12 bases in the middle. This CDR3 spans 12 amino acids. CDR3 sequence reads: CASKRSAHEQYF. CDR3 in DNA: TGCGCCAGCAAGAGGTCGGCCCACGAGCAGTACTTC.

This rearrangement joins TRBV27 to TRBJ1-6, with a weak D call TRBD1 (6 bases). From germline, CDR1 is MNHEY and CDR2 SMNVEV (reference sequence). The CDR3 consists of 17 residues. The ends were cut back, 4 bases at V and 9 bases at J, with 22 bases in the middle. The CDR3 protein is CASSSVLIGGQGSPLHF. The CDR3 nucleotides are TGTGCCAGCAGTTCCGTACTTATCGGGGGGCAGGGTTCACCCCTCCACTTT.

This chain links TRBV29-1 with TRBJ2-5; 7 bases are a match to TRBD1. CDR1 and CDR2 from the germline V gene are SQVTM and ANQGSEA. The J segment lost 5 bases and the V segment lost 3 bases, leaving 6 bases of the junction unmatched. The CDR3 has 13 amino acids. CDR3 sequence reads: CSVDLVQGETQYF. The CDR3 bases are TGCAGCGTTGATTTGGTACAGGGGGAGACCCAGTACTTC.

The V and J genes are TRBV11-3 and TRBJ2-5, with TRBD1 as a possible D gene (6 bases). The CDR3 totals 15 residues. Germline CDR1 is SGHNT and CDR2 is YENEEA. The germline V and J ends were trimmed by 8 bases and 5 bases, with 21 bases remaining between them. The CDR3 DNA is TGTGCCAGCTCAGGAGGTTTAGGGACAATGGAGACCCAGTACTTC. Translation: CASSGGLGTMETQYF.

The genes are TRBV5-1 and TRBJ1-6; 7 positions agree with TRBD1. The CDR3 consists of 15 residues. V lost 3 bases, J lost 5 bases, and 5 bases stayed unmatched. The germline V gene has CDR1 SGHRS and CDR2 YFSETQ. The CDR3 DNA follows: TGCGCCAGCAGCTGGGACAGTCCGAATAATTCACCCCTCCACTTT. Protein sequence: CASSWDSPNNSPLHF.

This clone was counted between two and nine times. V gene TRBV4-2 combines with J gene TRBJ1-1; D uncertain. V was clipped by 0 bases and J by 1 base, with 6 bases between them. There are 14 residues in the CDR3. Germline V gene sequence: CDR1 LGHNA, CDR2 YNFKEQ. DNA of the CDR3: TGTGCCAGCAGCCAAGATTTCAGGAACACTGAAGCTTTCTTT. Its translation is CASSQDFRNTEAFF.

The chain links TRBV5-4 to TRBJ2-3, with TRBD2 matching 11 bases. J gave up 1 base and V 1 base, and 2 bases lay outside the gene matches. The length of the CDR3 is 16 residues. Germline V gives CDR1 SGHNT, CDR2 YYREEE (reference sequence). Here the CDR3 reads CASSLRTSGRTDTQYF. The CDR3 DNA sequence: TGTGCCAGCAGCTTGAGGACTAGCGGGCGCACAGATACGCAGTATTTT.

The V call is TRBV5-1, the J call TRBJ1-1, with TRBD1 identical over 8 bases. CDR1 is SGHRS, CDR2 YFSETQ, per germline. This CDR3 has 12 amino acids. The V and J ends lost 6 bases and 7 bases, in that order; junction bases with no gene match: 5. This CDR3 reads CASTPGGGEAFF. DNA for the CDR3: TGCGCCAGCACACCAGGGGGCGGTGAAGCTTTCTTT. The whole variable domain, remainder taken from reference TRBV5-1 and TRBJ1-1, is KAGVTQTPRYLIKTRGQQVTLSCSPISGHRSVSWYQQTPGQGLQFLFEYFSETQRNKGNFPGRFSGRQFSNSRSEMNVSTLELGDSALYLCASTPGGGEAFFGQGTRLTVV.